This T cell receptor (beta chain) was obtained from a study of T cell responses to AZD1222 COVID-19 vaccine. The protocol was immunoSEQ multiplex PCR, while the TCRdb copy is restricted to in-frame clones and leaves out a portion. Of 130,000 or so clones listed, 80% to 90% were seen once; the top ten hold approximately 8.8%. Germline loops: CDR1 SGHVS, CDR2 FQNEAQ. This CDR3 spans 16 amino acids. The germline V and J ends were trimmed by 1 base and 5 bases, with 17 bases remaining between them. Pooled together were second doses at about 4 or about 12 weeks. The study, taken as a whole, reports: Most donors were white British, females outnumbered males, and clonal diversity was possibly underestimated.

With respect to this clone: Its specificity is unknown.

The gene calls are TRBV7-8 and TRBJ1-1; D unresolved. This clonotype was sampled from an adult who received the AZD1222 COVID-19 vaccine. This specimen consisted of peripheral blood, obtained 28 days after the second AZD1222 dose. The CDR3 nucleotides read TGTGCCAGCAGCTTAGTTCTTACGGCCTGGGAGACTGAAGCTTTCTTT. Translating gives CASSLVLTAWETEAFF.